Here is one T cell receptor (beta chain) with its context. Vbeta (60) and Jbeta (13) primers were used in the PCR. The data were produced by immunoSEQ multiplex PCR, yet TCRdb's version contains in-frame clones alone and is incomplete. The repertoire holds some 56,000 clones, with approximately 80% as singletons. The data belong to a study of cytomegalovirus exposure and HLA in healthy donors. V shed 1 base and J shed 3 bases, with 12 bases lying between them. This CDR3 has 15 residues. CDR1 and CDR2 from the germline V gene are SGHAT and FQDESV (reference sequence). The sequence was obtained from a woman in her thirties or forties in good health and CMV-seronegative. The chain links TRBV11-1 to TRBJ1-2; weak D call: TRBD1 (5 bases). The sample taken for sequencing was PBMCs. CDR3 in amino acids: CASSLDPRADYGYTF. CDR3 coding DNA: TGTGCCAGCAGCTTAGACCCCAGGGCGGACTATGGCTACACCTTC.